Listed below are T cell receptor beta chains from one sample, sequenced in a study of read filtering for tumor transcriptome and immune sequencing. TCRdb reanalysed the reads using MiXCR and keeps one entry per CDR3 protein. The profile shows about 54,000 distinct CDR3 sequences, over 9% of them singletons. Sequenced sample: a population of CD138-negative cells sorted from bone marrow. These receptor sequences come from a donor aged 40 or older with multiple myeloma. CDR3s include the opening cysteine and the closing phenylalanine or tryptophan. Fields, in order: CDR3 length, D gene, clone size, J gene, V gene, CDR3 protein, CDR3 DNA. D genes are given only for firm matches. Expanded clones are given a class, and other clones once, few, many or no size at all.

cdr3_length: 16
d_call: TRBD1
clone_size: many
j_call: TRBJ2-2
v_call: TRBV20-1
cdr3_aa: CSARERQGVGTGELFF
cdr3_nt: TGCAGTGCTAGAGAAAGACAGGGGGTAGGGACCGGGGAGCTGTTTTTT

cdr3_length: 14
d_call: -
clone_size: many
j_call: TRBJ1-5
v_call: TRBV2
cdr3_aa: CATEGGGSNQPQHF
cdr3_nt: TGTGCCACCGAAGGGGGGGGCAGCAATCAGCCCCAGCATTTT

cdr3_length: 14
d_call: -
clone_size: many
j_call: TRBJ2-7
v_call: TRBV19
cdr3_aa: CASSIPGGGYEQYF
cdr3_nt: TGTGCCAGTAGTATCCCGGGGGGCGGCTACGAGCAGTACTTC

cdr3_length: 16
d_call: -
clone_size: many
j_call: TRBJ2-7
v_call: TRBV7-9
cdr3_aa: CASSFAVSSQFYEQYF
cdr3_nt: TGTGCCAGCAGCTTTGCTGTGTCTAGCCAATTCTACGAGCAGTACTTC

cdr3_length: 14
d_call: -
clone_size: few
j_call: TRBJ1-3
v_call: TRBV7-8
cdr3_aa: CASSPIGGLDAIYF
cdr3_nt: TGTGCCAGCAGCCCGATCGGGGGCTTAGACGCCATATATTTT

cdr3_length: 14
d_call: TRBD2
clone_size: -
j_call: TRBJ2-1
v_call: TRBV20-1
cdr3_aa: CSAPIAGGPTEQFF
cdr3_nt: TGCAGTGCACCAATAGCGGGGGGGCCAACTGAGCAGTTCTTC

cdr3_length: 15
d_call: -
clone_size: few
j_call: TRBJ1-5
v_call: TRBV21-1
cdr3_aa: CATPVDRVGNQPQHF
cdr3_nt: TGTGCCACTCCCGTAGACAGGGTTGGCAATCAGCCCCAGCATTTT

cdr3_length: 14
d_call: -
clone_size: many
j_call: TRBJ2-2
v_call: TRBV7-9
cdr3_aa: CASSFSGNTGELFF
cdr3_nt: TGTGCCAGCAGCTTTAGTGGGAACACCGGGGAGCTGTTTTTT

cdr3_length: 14
d_call: TRBD2
clone_size: many
j_call: TRBJ2-1
v_call: TRBV11-2
cdr3_aa: CASSMARGDNEQFF
cdr3_nt: TGTGCCAGCAGCATGGCCCGGGGGGACAATGAGCAGTTCTTC

cdr3_length: 13
d_call: -
clone_size: many
j_call: TRBJ2-6
v_call: TRBV19
cdr3_aa: CASKQPGANVLTF
cdr3_nt: TGTGCCAGTAAGCAGCCTGGGGCCAACGTCCTGACTTTC

cdr3_length: 16
d_call: -
clone_size: many
j_call: TRBJ1-1
v_call: TRBV4-1
cdr3_aa: CASSQGPEGLNTEAFF
cdr3_nt: TGCGCCAGCAGCCAAGGGCCCGAGGGCCTGAACACTGAAGCTTTCTTT

cdr3_length: 17
d_call: TRBD2
clone_size: few
j_call: TRBJ2-3
v_call: TRBV27
cdr3_aa: CASSLDAREARTDTQYF
cdr3_nt: TGTGCCAGCAGTTTAGACGCTCGGGAGGCCCGCACAGATACGCAGTATTTT

cdr3_length: 16
d_call: -
clone_size: many
j_call: TRBJ2-1
v_call: TRBV5-1
cdr3_aa: CASSLVGGSSYNEQFF
cdr3_nt: TGCGCCAGCAGCTTGGTAGGAGGCAGCTCCTACAATGAGCAGTTCTTC

cdr3_length: 12
d_call: -
clone_size: many
j_call: TRBJ2-3
v_call: TRBV6-2/TRBV6-3
cdr3_aa: CASSPSIDTQYF
cdr3_nt: TGTGCCAGCAGTCCATCCATAGATACGCAGTATTTT

cdr3_length: 14
d_call: TRBD1
clone_size: many
j_call: TRBJ1-1
v_call: TRBV6-6
cdr3_aa: CASSYLGGSAEAFF
cdr3_nt: TGTGCCAGCAGTTACTTAGGGGGCAGCGCTGAAGCTTTCTTT

cdr3_length: 12
d_call: -
clone_size: many
j_call: TRBJ2-1
v_call: TRBV2
cdr3_aa: CASSEQGIEQFF
cdr3_nt: TGTGCCAGCAGTGAACAGGGTATAGAGCAGTTCTTC

cdr3_length: 16
d_call: TRBD1
clone_size: -
j_call: TRBJ2-1
v_call: TRBV20-1
cdr3_aa: CSARTRGQGSYNEQFF
cdr3_nt: TGCAGTGCCAGGACGAGGGGACAGGGCTCCTACAATGAGCAGTTCTTC

cdr3_length: 13
d_call: -
clone_size: few
j_call: TRBJ1-4
v_call: TRBV5-1
cdr3_aa: CASRRGLNEKLFF
cdr3_nt: TGCGCCAGCAGGAGGGGACTAAATGAAAAACTGTTTTTT

cdr3_length: 15
d_call: TRBD1
clone_size: -
j_call: TRBJ2-7
v_call: TRBV24-1
cdr3_aa: CATCESGTGAYEQYF
cdr3_nt: TGTGCCACCTGTGAGTCCGGGACAGGCGCCTACGAGCAGTACTTC

cdr3_length: 14
d_call: -
clone_size: many
j_call: TRBJ2-2
v_call: TRBV20-1
cdr3_aa: CSATGTGYTGELFF
cdr3_nt: TGCAGTGCTACCGGGACTGGCTACACCGGGGAGCTGTTTTTT

cdr3_length: 17
d_call: TRBD1
clone_size: many
j_call: TRBJ2-5
v_call: TRBV11-2
cdr3_aa: CASSSGDREFGFETQYF
cdr3_nt: TGTGCCAGCAGCAGCGGGGACAGGGAGTTTGGGTTCGAGACCCAGTACTTC

cdr3_length: 16
d_call: TRBD1
clone_size: many
j_call: TRBJ1-1
v_call: TRBV18
cdr3_aa: CASSPRGRGRDTEAFF
cdr3_nt: TGTGCCAGCTCACCAAGGGGGCGGGGGCGTGACACTGAAGCTTTCTTT

cdr3_length: 15
d_call: -
clone_size: many
j_call: TRBJ1-5
v_call: TRBV3-1
cdr3_aa: CASSLWSRGNQPQHF
cdr3_nt: TGTGCCAGCAGCCTATGGTCGCGGGGCAATCAGCCCCAGCATTTT

cdr3_length: 14
d_call: -
clone_size: many
j_call: TRBJ2-3
v_call: TRBV6-2/TRBV6-3
cdr3_aa: CASGPGDNTDTQYF
cdr3_nt: TGTGCCAGCGGCCCCGGGGACAACACAGATACGCAGTATTTT

cdr3_length: 16
d_call: TRBD1
clone_size: many
j_call: TRBJ2-1
v_call: TRBV7-9
cdr3_aa: CASSLHRGENYNEQFF
cdr3_nt: TGTGCCAGCAGCCTACACAGGGGGGAAAACTACAATGAGCAGTTCTTC

cdr3_length: 15
d_call: TRBD2
clone_size: many
j_call: TRBJ2-1
v_call: TRBV7-9
cdr3_aa: CASSEGTIPNNEQFF
cdr3_nt: TGTGCCAGCAGCGAAGGGACTATACCAAACAATGAGCAGTTCTTC

cdr3_length: 16
d_call: TRBD1
clone_size: few
j_call: TRBJ2-4
v_call: TRBV20-1
cdr3_aa: CSARGQGDIAKDIQYF
cdr3_nt: TGCAGTGCTAGGGGACAGGGCGATATAGCCAAAGACATTCAGTACTTC

cdr3_length: 14
d_call: -
clone_size: few
j_call: TRBJ1-2
v_call: TRBV2
cdr3_aa: CASTLLGAEGRYTF
cdr3_nt: TGTGCCAGCACCCTCCTCGGAGCTGAAGGTCGCTACACCTTC

cdr3_length: 17
d_call: TRBD1
clone_size: many
j_call: TRBJ1-5
v_call: TRBV20-1
cdr3_aa: CSANSQWGQGGNQPQHF
cdr3_nt: TGCAGTGCCAATTCGCAATGGGGACAGGGAGGCAATCAGCCCCAGCATTTT

cdr3_length: 19
d_call: TRBD1
clone_size: many
j_call: TRBJ1-1
v_call: TRBV14
cdr3_aa: CASSQPGQGSRQLNTEAFF
cdr3_nt: TGTGCCAGCAGCCAACCGGGACAGGGAAGTCGGCAGTTGAACACTGAAGCTTTCTTT

cdr3_length: 14
d_call: TRBD1
clone_size: many
j_call: TRBJ2-5
v_call: TRBV6-2/TRBV6-3
cdr3_aa: CASSEWTGEETQYF
cdr3_nt: TGTGCCAGCAGTGAATGGACAGGGGAAGAGACCCAGTACTTC

cdr3_length: 15
d_call: -
clone_size: many
j_call: TRBJ2-2
v_call: TRBV4-1
cdr3_aa: CASSPQRGKTGELFF
cdr3_nt: TGCGCCAGCAGCCCCCAAAGGGGGAAAACCGGGGAGCTGTTTTTT

cdr3_length: 14
d_call: -
clone_size: many
j_call: TRBJ1-4
v_call: TRBV13
cdr3_aa: CASSRTRKNEKLFF
cdr3_nt: TGTGCCAGCAGCCGCACTAGAAAGAATGAAAAACTGTTTTTT

cdr3_length: 13
d_call: -
clone_size: many
j_call: TRBJ2-3
v_call: TRBV6-4
cdr3_aa: CASSDRGTDTQYF
cdr3_nt: TGTGCCAGCAGTGACAGGGGCACAGATACGCAGTATTTT

cdr3_length: 18
d_call: TRBD2
clone_size: few
j_call: TRBJ2-3
v_call: TRBV7-2
cdr3_aa: CASSDPGLAGGAPDTQYF
cdr3_nt: TGTGCCAGCAGCGATCCAGGACTAGCGGGGGGGGCCCCGGATACGCAGTATTTT

cdr3_length: 14
d_call: -
clone_size: many
j_call: TRBJ2-5
v_call: TRBV7-7
cdr3_aa: CASSATGTLETQYF
cdr3_nt: TGTGCTAGCAGCGCGACAGGGACTCTGGAGACCCAGTACTTC

cdr3_length: 17
d_call: TRBD1
clone_size: many
j_call: TRBJ1-5
v_call: TRBV4-1
cdr3_aa: CASSPRDRAGSNQPQHF
cdr3_nt: TGCGCCAGCAGCCCACGAGACAGGGCGGGGAGCAATCAGCCCCAGCATTTT

cdr3_length: 12
d_call: -
clone_size: many
j_call: TRBJ1-6
v_call: TRBV12-3/TRBV12-4
cdr3_aa: CASSPRTGSLHF
cdr3_nt: TGTGCCAGCAGTCCCCGGACGGGCTCACTCCACTTT

cdr3_length: 13
d_call: TRBD1
clone_size: many
j_call: TRBJ1-5
v_call: TRBV5-1
cdr3_aa: CASSIEGAQPQHF
cdr3_nt: TGCGCCAGCAGTATCGAGGGGGCTCAGCCCCAGCATTTT

cdr3_length: 15
d_call: TRBD2
clone_size: many
j_call: TRBJ2-1
v_call: TRBV7-8
cdr3_aa: CASSPGTSDYNEQFF
cdr3_nt: TGTGCCAGCAGCCCCGGGACTAGCGACTACAATGAGCAGTTCTTC

cdr3_length: 16
d_call: -
clone_size: many
j_call: TRBJ1-1
v_call: TRBV28
cdr3_aa: CASTTNPLGVNTEAFF
cdr3_nt: TGTGCCAGCACCACCAATCCTCTCGGGGTTAACACTGAAGCTTTCTTT

cdr3_length: 16
d_call: -
clone_size: -
j_call: TRBJ1-4
v_call: TRBV5-4
cdr3_aa: CASSLTGVKANEKLFF
cdr3_nt: TGTGCCAGCAGCTTGACCGGGGTGAAGGCTAATGAAAAACTGTTTTTT

cdr3_length: 15
d_call: -
clone_size: many
j_call: TRBJ2-1
v_call: TRBV11-2
cdr3_aa: CASSPWGVSYNEQFF
cdr3_nt: TGTGCCAGCAGCCCCTGGGGCGTTAGCTACAATGAGCAGTTCTTC

cdr3_length: 14
d_call: TRBD1
clone_size: many
j_call: TRBJ2-7
v_call: TRBV7-2
cdr3_aa: CASSLGQGVHEQYF
cdr3_nt: TGTGCCAGCAGCTTAGGCCAGGGGGTCCACGAGCAGTACTTC

cdr3_length: 17
d_call: -
clone_size: many
j_call: TRBJ1-5
v_call: TRBV6-6
cdr3_aa: CASSTPAGRESNQPQHF
cdr3_nt: TGTGCCAGCAGTACCCCCGCAGGACGGGAGAGCAATCAGCCCCAGCATTTT

cdr3_length: 14
d_call: -
clone_size: many
j_call: TRBJ1-2
v_call: TRBV5-6
cdr3_aa: CASSLGQNLYGYTF
cdr3_nt: TGTGCCAGCAGCTTGGGACAGAATTTATATGGCTACACCTTC

cdr3_length: 14
d_call: -
clone_size: many
j_call: TRBJ1-5
v_call: TRBV2
cdr3_aa: CASSPQGGNQPQHF
cdr3_nt: TGTGCCAGCAGCCCTCAGGGAGGAAATCAGCCCCAGCATTTT

cdr3_length: 14
d_call: TRBD1
clone_size: -
j_call: TRBJ1-1
v_call: TRBV5-6
cdr3_aa: CASSHRGMNTEAFF
cdr3_nt: TGTGCCAGCAGCCACAGGGGCATGAACACTGAAGCTTTCTTT

cdr3_length: 14
d_call: TRBD1
clone_size: many
j_call: TRBJ2-2
v_call: TRBV20-1
cdr3_aa: CSVTTGTADGELFF
cdr3_nt: TGCAGTGTTACAACCGGGACAGCAGACGGGGAGCTGTTTTTT

cdr3_length: 14
d_call: TRBD1
clone_size: medium-sized
j_call: TRBJ2-1
v_call: TRBV24-1
cdr3_aa: CATSSTGTYNEQFF
cdr3_nt: TGTGCCACCTCGTCGACAGGGACCTACAATGAGCAGTTCTTC

cdr3_length: 16
d_call: TRBD1
clone_size: many
j_call: TRBJ2-2
v_call: TRBV15
cdr3_aa: CATRKPGQGETGELFF
cdr3_nt: TGTGCCACCAGAAAACCGGGACAGGGGGAAACCGGGGAGCTGTTTTTT

cdr3_length: 16
d_call: -
clone_size: many
j_call: TRBJ2-3
v_call: TRBV12-3/TRBV12-4
cdr3_aa: CASSPRLSSFTDTQYF
cdr3_nt: TGTGCCAGCAGTCCTCGCCTCAGTTCCTTCACAGATACGCAGTATTTT

cdr3_length: 15
d_call: -
clone_size: -
j_call: TRBJ1-5
v_call: TRBV3-1
cdr3_aa: CASSQEGYSGQPQHF
cdr3_nt: TGTGCCAGCAGCCAAGAGGGCTATTCCGGGCAGCCCCAGCATTTT

cdr3_length: 15
d_call: -
clone_size: many
j_call: TRBJ2-7
v_call: TRBV27
cdr3_aa: CASSLGGRLAYEQYF
cdr3_nt: TGTGCCAGCAGTTTAGGGGGGCGCCTCGCCTACGAGCAGTACTTC

cdr3_length: 12
d_call: -
clone_size: -
j_call: TRBJ1-1
v_call: TRBV28
cdr3_aa: CASRTTNTEAFF
cdr3_nt: TGTGCCAGCAGGACGACGAACACTGAAGCTTTCTTT

cdr3_length: 15
d_call: TRBD1
clone_size: many
j_call: TRBJ2-3
v_call: TRBV29-1
cdr3_aa: CSSRIGGRSADTQYF
cdr3_nt: TGCAGCTCCCGAATAGGGGGCAGATCTGCAGATACGCAGTATTTT

cdr3_length: 15
d_call: -
clone_size: many
j_call: TRBJ2-7
v_call: TRBV30
cdr3_aa: CAWSAIPRGIYEQYF
cdr3_nt: TGTGCCTGGAGTGCCATACCCCGGGGGATCTACGAGCAGTACTTC

cdr3_length: 14
d_call: -
clone_size: -
j_call: TRBJ2-7
v_call: TRBV6-5
cdr3_aa: CASSYLDRTYEQYF
cdr3_nt: TGTGCCAGCAGTTACCTGGACAGAACCTACGAGCAGTACTTC